The 17 T cell receptor beta chains below come from one sample, sequenced in a study of CD8 T cells in Susac syndrome. Random-hexamer reverse transcription was applied to about 0.5 to 1 ug RNA. TCRdb redid the calling of the immunoSEQ multiplex PCR reads with MiXCR, one entry per CDR3 protein. The table has hundreds of thousands of distinct CDR3 sequences, roughly 96% seen once. Sequenced input: CD4+ T cells from PBMCs. All receptors derive from a human donor with multiple sclerosis.

The chain recombines TRBV28 with TRBJ2-4, with D maybe TRBD2 (7 bases). The CDR3 totals 16 residues. Between the trimmed V and J ends, which lost 7 bases and 4 bases, there was a span of 20 bases. CDR1 and CDR2 (germline): MDHEN, SYDVKM. The CDR3 region is CASNPQAGAAKNIQYF. CDR3 coding DNA: TGTGCCAGCAACCCTCAGGCGGGGGCGGCAAAAAACATTCAGTACTTC.

This clonotype was observed once. The chain couples TRBV6-6 to TRBJ1-2, with 7 positions matching TRBD1. Trimming cost V 3 bases and J 6 bases; bases outside gene matches: 7. The CDR3 length is 14 residues. The germline V gene encodes CDR1 MNHNY and CDR2 SVGAGI (reference sequence). The CDR3 protein is CASSYQATGDGYTF. The CDR3 DNA is TGTGCCAGCAGTTATCAGGCTACAGGGGATGGCTACACCTTC.

The rearrangement links TRBV20-1 to TRBJ1-2; 9 bases line up with TRBD1. The CDR3 runs 13 residues. V shed 4 bases, J shed 4 bases, and the junction held 4 bases outside the gene matches. The germline gives CDR1 DFQATT, CDR2 SNEGSKA (reference sequence). This CDR3 reads CSATGDRAYGYTF. The CDR3 DNA reads as TGCAGTGCTACCGGGGACAGGGCCTATGGCTACACCTTC.

The V and J genes are TRBV15 and TRBJ2-7; tentative D call: TRBD1 (5 bases). CDR3 length: 14 amino acids. Germline V gene sequence: CDR1 LNHNV, CDR2 YYDKDF (reference sequence). With 0 bases removed from V and 3 bases from J, the gap between germline ends came to 9 bases. This chain's CDR3 is CATSRDPGFYEQYF. The CDR3 coding sequence is TGTGCCACCAGCAGAGATCCAGGGTTCTACGAGCAGTACTTC.

The rearrangement uses TRBV30 and TRBJ1-5; 12 bases line up with TRBD1. The germline CDR1 and CDR2 sequences are GTSNPN and SVGIG (reference sequence). The CDR3 totals 15 residues. The J segment lost 7 bases and the V segment lost 0 bases, leaving 4 bases of the junction unmatched. The CDR3 is CAWSVPGTGGQPQHF. CDR3 in DNA: TGTGCCTGGAGTGTACCCGGGACAGGGGGCCAGCCCCAGCATTTT.

This chain links TRBV15 with TRBJ2-1; TRBD2 is a possible D gene (5 bases). The CDR3 sequence is 12 residues long. CDR1 and CDR2 from the germline V gene are LNHNV and YYDKDF (reference sequence). The V and J ends lost 4 bases and 10 bases respectively, with 11 bases between them. The CDR3 DNA reads as TGTGCCACCAGCAATCGGGGAGAGGAGCAGTTCTTC. It encodes CATSNRGEEQFF.

The rearrangement joins TRBV12-3 or TRBV12-4 to TRBJ2-2, with TRBD1 matching over 8 bases. The junction had 17 bases not matched to a gene; V was cut back by 11 bases and J by 3 bases. The CDR3 is 17 residues long. Here the CDR3 DNA reads TGTGCCGGCGGCCTCCCAGGGGGCGTTTTGGACACCGGGGAGCTGTTTTTT. It specifies CAGGLPGGVLDTGELFF.

This chain connects TRBV9 to TRBJ1-1; D remains ambiguous. Germline assignment: CDR1 SGDLS and CDR2 YYNGEE. The CDR3 length is 17 residues. V was cut by 0 bases and J by 3 bases, with 18 bases left in between. CDR3 sequence (DNA): TGTGCCAGCAGCGTAGGGTTGGCGTCCGAACGGGACACTGAAGCTTTCTTT. Its translation: CASSVGLASERDTEAFF.

The V and J genes are TRBV18 and TRBJ1-2; the D gene is possibly TRBD1 (6 bases). Trimming shortened V by 2 bases and J by 3 bases, and 13 bases separated the two germline ends. The germline V gene has CDR1 KGHSH and CDR2 LQKENI. The CDR3 consists of 15 residues. The CDR3 nucleotides read TGTGCCAGCTCACCATCGACAGGCCGGTACTATGGCTACACCTTC. It translates to CASSPSTGRYYGYTF. The full variable domain, completed using reference TRBV18 and TRBJ1-2, is NAGVMQNPRHLVRRRGQEARLRCSPMKGHSHVYWYRQLPEEGLKFMVYLQKENIIDESGMPKERFSAEFPKEGPSILRIQQVVRGDSAAYFCASSPSTGRYYGYTFGSGTRLTVV.

V gene TRBV12-3 or TRBV12-4 combines with J gene TRBJ2-5; the D is unclear. CDR3 length: 13 amino acids. V was shortened by 6 bases and J by 4 bases, with 12 bases between the two germline ends. CDR3 amino acids: CASSNRLGETQYF. As DNA, the CDR3 is TGTGCCAGCAGCAACCGCCTGGGAGAGACCCAGTACTTC.

The chain joins TRBV15 to TRBJ2-7, with a possible D match to TRBD1 (8 bases). The CDR3 consists of 15 residues. V lost 0 bases to trimming and J lost 3 bases, with 12 bases between them. From germline, CDR1 is LNHNV and CDR2 YYDKDF (reference sequence). This chain's CDR3 is CATSREGGTGYEQYF. The DNA of the CDR3 is TGTGCCACCAGCAGAGAGGGGGGGACAGGCTACGAGCAGTACTTC.

The chain combines TRBV18 with TRBJ1-2; the D gene is possibly TRBD1 (5 bases). Trimming stripped 0 bases from V and 6 bases from J, with 8 bases between. Germline lookup yields CDR1 KGHSH and CDR2 LQKENI. This CDR3 spans 13 amino acids. The CDR3: CASSPPNRNGYTF. For the CDR3, the DNA is TGTGCCAGCTCACCACCGAACAGGAATGGCTACACCTTC.

This chain links TRBV3-1 with TRBJ2-5, with D hard to call. The CDR3 contains 16 residues. V was cut by 4 bases and J by 4 bases, with 19 bases left in between. The V gene's germline CDR1 is LGHDT and CDR2 YNNKEL (reference sequence). The CDR3 nucleotides are TGTGCCAGCAGCCGACCTCCAAGGATATACGGAGAGACCCAGTACTTC. This gives the protein CASSRPPRIYGETQYF.

The chain couples TRBV3-1 to TRBJ1-5; D gene ambiguous. The CDR3 length is 13 residues. Trimming removed 1 base at V and 3 bases at J, with 4 bases between. Germline V gene lookup returns CDR1 LGHDT and CDR2 YNNKEL (reference sequence). CDR3 coding DNA: TGTGCCAGCAGCCAAGTCCTCAATCAGCCCCAGCATTTT. This encodes CASSQVLNQPQHF.

CDR3: CAWRGQGAKETQYF. The CDR3 region has the DNA TGTGCCTGGAGAGGACAGGGGGCAAAGGAGACCCAGTACTTC. The rearrangement uses TRBV30 and TRBJ2-5; 11 bases match TRBD1. Germline V gene data show CDR1 as GTSNPN and CDR2 as SVGIG (reference sequence). J lost 5 bases, V lost 3 bases, and 5 bases had no gene match. This CDR3 has 14 amino acids.

The chain is built from TRBV20-1 and TRBJ2-2; D remains ambiguous. Looked up from germline, CDR1 is DFQATT and CDR2 is SNEGSKA (reference sequence). The germline V and J ends were trimmed by 1 base and 6 bases, with 6 bases remaining between them. This CDR3 is built from 12 residues. The CDR3 sequence: CSARVLSGELFF. In DNA form, the CDR3 reads TGCAGTGCTAGAGTCCTGTCCGGGGAGCTGTTTTTT.

This rearrangement joins TRBV27 to TRBJ2-1; D remains ambiguous. CDR1 and CDR2 from the germline V gene are MNHEY and SMNVEV (reference sequence). The CDR3 contains 11 residues. Trimming pared 7 bases from V and 8 bases from J, leaving 9 bases between. The CDR3 loop reads CASKDYDEQFF. DNA for the CDR3: TGTGCCAGCAAGGATTACGATGAGCAGTTCTTC.